This TCR beta chain was recovered during a study of blood T cell repertoires in COVID-19. Followed over time, Seattle patients had been enrolled while infection was active. Germline lookup yields CDR1 MGHRA and CDR2 YSYEKL. V was pared by 2 bases and J by 0 bases, with 8 bases between. This CDR3 has 14 amino acids. Sequencing used immunoSEQ multiplex PCR; TCRdb keeps in-frame clones, though not all of them. The top ten hold 11% of the sample, which has about 290,000 clones, just under 90% seen once. Sequencing was carried out using peripheral blood. This chain joins TRBV4-1 and TRBJ2-7; D perhaps matches TRBD2 (5 bases). The clonotype originates from a woman aged 25 to 39 with COVID-19, enrolled during active disease. DNA for the CDR3: TGCGCCAGCAGCCAAAGCGGTAGCTCCTACGAGCAGTACTTC. Its protein product is CASSQSGSSYEQYF.